Sequencing of this T cell receptor beta chain was carried out in a study of CD8+CD57+ T cells in acquired aplastic anemia. Using genomic DNA as the template, TCR beta VDJ and CDR3 profiling was carried out. TCRdb analysed the reads with MiXCR anew, one entry per CDR3 protein. Of about 200,000 distinct CDR3 sequences in the sample, roughly 50% are singletons; the top ten hold 15% to 20%. Overall study results and limits: CD8+ Simpson's diversity did not differ significantly between patients and controls.

This clonotype occurred many times. Its target is unknown. Sequenced patients had shown CD8+CD57+ cell expansion by flow cytometry. The V gene lost 5 bases and the J gene lost 6 bases, with 11 bases spanning the gap. This CDR3 region has 14 residues. This chain connects TRBV12-3 or TRBV12-4 to TRBJ1-6; D perhaps matches TRBD1 (5 bases). The sequenced sample consisted of sorted CD4+, CD8+, or CD8+CD57+ T cells (not recorded which) from PBMCs. This receptor was obtained from a human donor with aplastic anemia. The chain's CDR3 is CASSARDGNSPLHF. For the CDR3, the DNA is TGTGCCAGCAGTGCCCGGGACGGTAATTCACCCCTCCACTTT.